The clone carrying this T cell receptor (beta chain) was picked up many times. The data are from a study of T cells in Graves' hyperthyroidism and ophthalmopathy. TCR beta CDR3 regions were amplified from RNA. The HTBI primer set served for first-round RT-PCR of the TCR CDR3. MiXCR, run by TCRdb on the multiplex PCR reads, gives a single entry per CDR3 protein. The sample contains 600,000 to 750,000 distinct CDR3 sequences, approximately 15% of which appear only once. The CDR3 totals 14 residues. CDR1 and CDR2 from the germline V gene are SNHLY and FYNNEI. V was cut by 1 base and J by 8 bases, with 14 bases left in between.

The V call is TRBV2, the J call TRBJ1-2, with D perhaps matching TRBD1 (5 bases). The sequenced material came from blood. The receptor's source is a man aged 50 to 60 with Graves' hyperthyroidism. The CDR3 spells CASSEGFLGDGYTF. CDR3 coding DNA: TGTGCCAGCAGTGAAGGTTTTTTAGGGGACGGCTACACCTTC.